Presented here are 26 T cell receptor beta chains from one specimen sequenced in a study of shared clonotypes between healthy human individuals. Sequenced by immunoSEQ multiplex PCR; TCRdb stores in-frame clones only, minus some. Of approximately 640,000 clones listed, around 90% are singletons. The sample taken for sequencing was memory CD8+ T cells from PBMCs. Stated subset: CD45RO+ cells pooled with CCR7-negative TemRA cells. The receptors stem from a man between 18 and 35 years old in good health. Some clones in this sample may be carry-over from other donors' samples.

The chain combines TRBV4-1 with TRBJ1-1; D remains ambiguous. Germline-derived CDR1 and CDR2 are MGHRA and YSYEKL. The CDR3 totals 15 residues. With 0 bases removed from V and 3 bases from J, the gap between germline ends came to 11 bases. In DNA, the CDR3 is TGCGCCAGCAGCCAAGATATGAGGCCGGACACTGAAGCTTTCTTT. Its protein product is CASSQDMRPDTEAFF.

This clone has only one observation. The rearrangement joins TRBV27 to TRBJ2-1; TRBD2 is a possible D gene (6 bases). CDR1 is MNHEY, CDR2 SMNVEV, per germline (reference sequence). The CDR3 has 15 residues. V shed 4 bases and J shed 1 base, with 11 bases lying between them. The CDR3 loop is CASSYRSGSYNEQFF. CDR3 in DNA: TGTGCCAGCAGTTATCGGAGCGGGTCCTACAATGAGCAGTTCTTC.

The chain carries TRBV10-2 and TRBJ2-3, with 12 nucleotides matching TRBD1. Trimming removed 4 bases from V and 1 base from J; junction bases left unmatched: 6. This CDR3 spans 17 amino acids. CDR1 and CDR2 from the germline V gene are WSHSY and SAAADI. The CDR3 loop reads CASSGWGQGAGTDTQYF. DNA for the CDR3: TGCGCCAGCAGTGGATGGGGACAGGGGGCCGGCACAGATACGCAGTATTTT.

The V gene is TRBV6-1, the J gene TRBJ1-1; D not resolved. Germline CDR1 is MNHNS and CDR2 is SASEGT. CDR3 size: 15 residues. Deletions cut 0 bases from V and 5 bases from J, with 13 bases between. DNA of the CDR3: TGTGCCAGCAGTGAAGCGCGGGGATCTTATACTGAAGCTTTCTTT. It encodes CASSEARGSYTEAFF.

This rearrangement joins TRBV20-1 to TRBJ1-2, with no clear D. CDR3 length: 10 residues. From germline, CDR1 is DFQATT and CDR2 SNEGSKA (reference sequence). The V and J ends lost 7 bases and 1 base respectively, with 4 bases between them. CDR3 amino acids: CSGINYGYTF. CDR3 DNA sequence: TGCAGTGGCATTAACTATGGCTACACCTTC.

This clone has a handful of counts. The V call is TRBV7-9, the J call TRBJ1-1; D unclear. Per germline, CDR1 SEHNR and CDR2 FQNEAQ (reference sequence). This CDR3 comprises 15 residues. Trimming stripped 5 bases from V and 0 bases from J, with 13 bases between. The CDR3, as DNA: TGTGCCAGCAGCCCTTTTAGGGCCATGAACACTGAAGCTTTCTTT. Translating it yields CASSPFRAMNTEAFF.

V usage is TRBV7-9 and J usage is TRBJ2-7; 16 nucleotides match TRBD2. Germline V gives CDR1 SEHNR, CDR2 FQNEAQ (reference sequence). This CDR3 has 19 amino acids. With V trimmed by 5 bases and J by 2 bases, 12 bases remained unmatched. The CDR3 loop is CASSASGTSGRAGAYEQYF. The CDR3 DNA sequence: TGTGCCAGCAGCGCCTCCGGGACTAGCGGGAGGGCCGGGGCCTACGAGCAGTACTTC.

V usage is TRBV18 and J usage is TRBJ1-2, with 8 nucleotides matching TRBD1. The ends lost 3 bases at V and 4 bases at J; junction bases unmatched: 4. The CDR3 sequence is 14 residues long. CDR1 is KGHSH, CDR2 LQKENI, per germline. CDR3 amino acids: CASSPDRVPYGYTF. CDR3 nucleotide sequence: TGTGCCAGCTCACCGGACAGGGTCCCCTATGGCTACACCTTC.

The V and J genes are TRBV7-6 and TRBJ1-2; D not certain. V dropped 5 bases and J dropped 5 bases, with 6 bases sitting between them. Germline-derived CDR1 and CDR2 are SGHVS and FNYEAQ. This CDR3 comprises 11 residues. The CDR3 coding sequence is TGTGCCAGCAGCGACGGGTATGGCTACACCTTC. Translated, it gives CASSDGYGYTF.

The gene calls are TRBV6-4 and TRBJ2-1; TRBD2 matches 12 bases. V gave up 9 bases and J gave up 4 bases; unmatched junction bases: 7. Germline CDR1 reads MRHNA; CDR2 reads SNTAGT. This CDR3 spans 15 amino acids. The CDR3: CASSLAGGLYNEQFF. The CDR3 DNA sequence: TGTGCCAGTTCTCTAGCGGGAGGGCTATACAATGAGCAGTTCTTC.

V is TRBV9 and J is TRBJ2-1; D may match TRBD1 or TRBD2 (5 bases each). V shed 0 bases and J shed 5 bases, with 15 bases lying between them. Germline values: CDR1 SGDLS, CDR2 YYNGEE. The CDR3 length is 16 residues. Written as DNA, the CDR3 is TGTGCCAGCAGCGTAGATGAGGGGCGGAGAGACAATGAGCAGTTCTTC. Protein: CASSVDEGRRDNEQFF.

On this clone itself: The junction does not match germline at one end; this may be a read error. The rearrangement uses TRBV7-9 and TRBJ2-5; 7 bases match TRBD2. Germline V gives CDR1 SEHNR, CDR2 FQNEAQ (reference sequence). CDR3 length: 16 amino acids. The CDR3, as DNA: TGTGCCAGCAGCCTAGCGGACCGCCGGGGGGAGGAGACCCAGTACTTC. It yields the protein CASSLADRRGEETQYF.

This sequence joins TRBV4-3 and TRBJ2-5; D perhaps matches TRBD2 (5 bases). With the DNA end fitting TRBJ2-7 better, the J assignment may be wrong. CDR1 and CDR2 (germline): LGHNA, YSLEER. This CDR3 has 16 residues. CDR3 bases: TGCGCCAGCAGCCTAACTAGTTGGCCGGATCCCTACGAGCAGTACTTC. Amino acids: CASSLTSWPDPYEQYF.

The CDR3 bases are TGTGCCAGTAGCCGGGACAGGGGGTCTGGAAACACCATATATTTT. Translated: CASSRDRGSGNTIYF. The rearrangement uses TRBV19 and TRBJ1-3; 11 positions agree with TRBD1. The germline gives CDR1 LNHDA, CDR2 SQIVND (reference sequence). After removal of 6 bases from V and 1 base from J, the junction contained 2 bases not matched to a gene. This CDR3 is 15 amino acids long.

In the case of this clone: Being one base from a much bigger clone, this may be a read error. The CDR3 DNA reads TGTGCCAGCAGGGGGGACTACGAGCAGTACTTC. Its translation is CASRGDYEQYF. This chain joins TRBV13 and TRBJ2-7; D is tentatively TRBD1 or TRBD2 (5 bases each). The CDR3 totals 11 residues. Germline V gene sequence: CDR1 PRHDT, CDR2 FYEKMQ (reference sequence). V was pared by 6 bases and J by 3 bases, with 6 bases between.

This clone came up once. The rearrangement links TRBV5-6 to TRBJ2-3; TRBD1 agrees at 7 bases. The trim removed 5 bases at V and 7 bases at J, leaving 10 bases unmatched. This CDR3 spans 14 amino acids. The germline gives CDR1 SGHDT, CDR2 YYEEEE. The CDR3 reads CASRTGWGMNTQYF. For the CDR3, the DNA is TGTGCCAGCAGGACAGGGTGGGGAATGAATACGCAGTATTTT.

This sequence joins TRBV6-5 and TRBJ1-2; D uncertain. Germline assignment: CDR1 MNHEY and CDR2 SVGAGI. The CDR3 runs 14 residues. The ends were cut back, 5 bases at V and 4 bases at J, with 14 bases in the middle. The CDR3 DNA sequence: TGTGCCAGCAGTCCTAGTCCAGGCACCTATGGCTACACCTTC. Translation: CASSPSPGTYGYTF.

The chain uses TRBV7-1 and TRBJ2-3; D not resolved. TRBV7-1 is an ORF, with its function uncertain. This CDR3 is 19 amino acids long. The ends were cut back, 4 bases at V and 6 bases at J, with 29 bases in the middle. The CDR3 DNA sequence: TGTGCCAGCAGCTTAGAATGGACCCCACAGAGGCCACCGGGTGATACGCAGTATTTT. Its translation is CASSLEWTPQRPPGDTQYF.

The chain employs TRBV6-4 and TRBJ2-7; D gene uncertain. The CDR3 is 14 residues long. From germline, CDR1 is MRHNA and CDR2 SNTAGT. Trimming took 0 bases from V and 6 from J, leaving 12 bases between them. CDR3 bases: TGTGCCAGCAGTGACTCCCCCGGTAGAACCGAGCAGTACTTC. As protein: CASSDSPGRTEQYF.

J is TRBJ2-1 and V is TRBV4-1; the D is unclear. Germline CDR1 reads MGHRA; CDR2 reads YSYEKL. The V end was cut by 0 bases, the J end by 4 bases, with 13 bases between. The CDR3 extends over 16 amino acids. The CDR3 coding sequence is TGCGCCAGCAGCCAAGAACCGGGCCCAAAGTACAATGAGCAGTTCTTC. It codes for CASSQEPGPKYNEQFF.

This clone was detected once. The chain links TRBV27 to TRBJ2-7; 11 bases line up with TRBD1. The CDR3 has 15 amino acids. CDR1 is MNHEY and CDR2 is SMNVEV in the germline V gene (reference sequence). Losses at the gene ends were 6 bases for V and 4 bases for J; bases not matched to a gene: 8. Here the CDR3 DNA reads TGTGCCAGCAGCATCCGGACAGGGGGCAGGTACGAGCAGTACTTC. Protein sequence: CASSIRTGGRYEQYF.

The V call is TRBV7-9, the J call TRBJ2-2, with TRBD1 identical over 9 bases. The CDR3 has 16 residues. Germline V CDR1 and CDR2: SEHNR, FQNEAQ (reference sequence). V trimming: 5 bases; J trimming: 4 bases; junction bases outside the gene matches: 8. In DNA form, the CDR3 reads TGTGCCAGCAGCCCCGTGTGGACAGGGGCCACCGGGGAGCTGTTTTTT. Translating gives CASSPVWTGATGELFF. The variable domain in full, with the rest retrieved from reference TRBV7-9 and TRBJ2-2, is DTGVSQNPRHKITKRGQNVTFRCDPISEHNRLYWYRQTLGQGPEFLTYFQNEAQLEKSRLLSDRFSAERPKGSFSTLEIQRTEQGDSAMYLCASSPVWTGATGELFFGEGSRLTVL.

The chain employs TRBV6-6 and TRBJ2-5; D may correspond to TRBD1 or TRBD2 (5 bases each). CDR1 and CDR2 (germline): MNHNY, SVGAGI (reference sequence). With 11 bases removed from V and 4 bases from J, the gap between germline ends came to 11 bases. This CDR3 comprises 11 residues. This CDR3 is CARDGAETQYF. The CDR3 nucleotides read TGTGCCCGCGACGGGGCAGAGACCCAGTACTTC.

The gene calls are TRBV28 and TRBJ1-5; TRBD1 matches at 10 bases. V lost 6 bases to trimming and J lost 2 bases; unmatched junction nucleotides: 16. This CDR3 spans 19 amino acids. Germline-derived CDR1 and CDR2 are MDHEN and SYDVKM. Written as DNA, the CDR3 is TGTGCCAGCAGACGAGCCTATGGGACAGGGGTGGTGGGCAATCAGCCCCAGCATTTT. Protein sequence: CASRRAYGTGVVGNQPQHF.

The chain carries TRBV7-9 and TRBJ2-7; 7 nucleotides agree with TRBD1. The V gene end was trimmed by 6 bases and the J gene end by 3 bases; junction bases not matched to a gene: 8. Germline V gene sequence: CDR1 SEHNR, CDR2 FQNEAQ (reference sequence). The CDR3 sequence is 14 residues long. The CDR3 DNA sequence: TGTGCCAGCAGACCCGGGACAGCTAACTACGAGCAGTACTTC. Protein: CASRPGTANYEQYF.

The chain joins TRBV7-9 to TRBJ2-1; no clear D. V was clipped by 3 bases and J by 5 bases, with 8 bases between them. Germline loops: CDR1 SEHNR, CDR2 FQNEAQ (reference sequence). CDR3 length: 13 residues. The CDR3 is CASSFSVDNEQFF. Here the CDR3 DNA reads TGTGCCAGCAGCTTCAGCGTAGACAATGAGCAGTTCTTC.